This is a list of T cell receptor beta chains from one sample in a study of cytomegalovirus exposure and HLA in healthy donors. The table came from immunoSEQ multiplex PCR; TCRdb's copy has only in-frame clones and leaves some out. Of roughly 110,000 clones listed, 60% to 80% are singletons. The sequencing input was PBMCs. The receptors derive from a man younger than 35 in good health and CMV-seronegative. The CDR3 runs from the conserved cysteine through the conserved F or W. The order of the fields is D gene, clone size, J gene, V gene, CDR3 protein, CDR3 DNA. A D gene is named only where the DNA matches it firmly. Clone size appears in some rows only: once, few, many, or a class for an expanded clone.

d_call: -; clone_size: many; j_call: TRBJ1-5; v_call: TRBV6-1; cdr3_aa: CASSERWARRNQPQHF; cdr3_nt: TGTGCCAGCAGTGAACGGTGGGCCCGGAGGAATCAGCCCCAGCATTTT
d_call: -; clone_size: once; j_call: TRBJ2-3; v_call: TRBV11-2; cdr3_aa: CASSLDRGAGGTQYF; cdr3_nt: TGTGCCAGCAGCTTAGATCGGGGGGCCGGAGGCACGCAGTATTTT
d_call: -; clone_size: -; j_call: TRBJ2-3; v_call: TRBV15; cdr3_aa: CATSGDSSSTDTQYF; cdr3_nt: TGTGCCACCAGCGGGGACTCGTCTAGCACAGATACGCAGTATTTT
d_call: -; clone_size: few; j_call: TRBJ1-4; v_call: TRBV25-1; cdr3_aa: CASSRGTNEKLFF; cdr3_nt: TGTGCCAGCAGTCGGGGTACTAATGAAAAACTGTTTTTT
d_call: -; clone_size: -; j_call: TRBJ1-5; v_call: TRBV6-1; cdr3_aa: CAVGVGGAQHF; cdr3_nt: TGTGCGGTTGGGGTGGGAGGGGCCCAGCATTTT
d_call: -; clone_size: -; j_call: TRBJ1-1; v_call: TRBV19; cdr3_aa: CASSPSLDLSGTEAFF; cdr3_nt: TGTGCCAGTAGTCCGAGCCTTGATTTAAGTGGTACTGAAGCTTTCTTT
d_call: TRBD2; clone_size: -; j_call: TRBJ2-7; v_call: TRBV18; cdr3_aa: CASSPWRGATYEQYF; cdr3_nt: TGTGCCAGCTCCCCGTGGCGGGGGGCCACCTACGAGCAGTACTTC
d_call: -; clone_size: -; j_call: TRBJ1-1; v_call: TRBV21-1; cdr3_aa: CASSKSAGLNTEAFF; cdr3_nt: TGTGCCAGCAGCAAATCGGCAGGCCTGAACACTGAAGCTTTCTTT
d_call: TRBD2; clone_size: once; j_call: TRBJ2-5; v_call: TRBV7-2; cdr3_aa: CASSLSTSGGEETQYF; cdr3_nt: TGTGCCAGCAGCTTATCGACTAGCGGGGGGGAAGAGACCCAGTACTTC
d_call: -; clone_size: -; j_call: TRBJ2-5; v_call: TRBV4-3; cdr3_aa: CASSQDRVQETQYF; cdr3_nt: TGCGCCAGCAGCCAAGATCGTGTGCAAGAGACCCAGTACTTC
d_call: TRBD1; clone_size: -; j_call: TRBJ1-6; v_call: TRBV6-6; cdr3_aa: CASSYGRQGNNSPLHF; cdr3_nt: TGTGCCAGCAGTTATGGACGACAGGGGAATAATTCACCCCTCCACTTT
d_call: -; clone_size: -; j_call: TRBJ2-7; v_call: TRBV19; cdr3_aa: CASRGTAYEQYF; cdr3_nt: TGTGCCAGTAGGGGCACCGCCTACGAGCAGTACTTC
d_call: TRBD1; clone_size: -; j_call: TRBJ2-7; v_call: TRBV27; cdr3_aa: CASSLGTGSYEQYF; cdr3_nt: TGTGCCAGCAGTCTCGGGACAGGGTCATACGAGCAGTACTTC
d_call: TRBD1; clone_size: -; j_call: TRBJ2-6; v_call: TRBV5-1; cdr3_aa: CASSLAPGQEANVLTF; cdr3_nt: TGCGCCAGCAGCTTGGCTCCGGGACAGGAGGCCAACGTCCTGACTTTC
d_call: -; clone_size: few; j_call: TRBJ1-5; v_call: TRBV11-3; cdr3_aa: CASSLDERGSWGNQPQHF; cdr3_nt: TGTGCCAGCAGCTTAGATGAGCGGGGGTCTTGGGGCAATCAGCCCCAGCATTTT
d_call: TRBD1; clone_size: -; j_call: TRBJ1-2; v_call: TRBV27; cdr3_aa: CASSYRGLNYGYPF; cdr3_nt: TGTGCCAGCAGTTACAGGGGGCTTAACTATGGCTACCCCTTC
d_call: -; clone_size: once; j_call: TRBJ2-1; v_call: TRBV29-1; cdr3_aa: CSVELLVQGGDEQFF; cdr3_nt: TGCAGCGTTGAGCTGTTGGTGCAGGGTGGCGATGAGCAGTTCTTC
d_call: TRBD1; clone_size: -; j_call: TRBJ2-3; v_call: TRBV5-1; cdr3_aa: CASSKNARTGADTQYF; cdr3_nt: TGCGCCAGCAGCAAAAACGCTAGGACAGGGGCCGATACGCAGTATTTT
d_call: -; clone_size: -; j_call: TRBJ1-1; v_call: TRBV6-6; cdr3_aa: CASRQGRDEAFF; cdr3_nt: TGTGCCAGCAGACAGGGACGGGATGAAGCTTTCTTT
d_call: TRBD1; clone_size: -; j_call: TRBJ1-5; v_call: TRBV11-1; cdr3_aa: CASSLAIGQGENQPQHF; cdr3_nt: TGTGCCAGCAGCTTAGCCATCGGACAGGGAGAAAATCAGCCCCAGCATTTT
d_call: -; clone_size: -; j_call: TRBJ2-7; v_call: TRBV7-9; cdr3_aa: CASSLGLAYEQYF; cdr3_nt: TGTGCCAGCAGCTTGGGACTGGCCTACGAGCAGTACTTC
d_call: TRBD1; clone_size: few; j_call: TRBJ1-1; v_call: TRBV10-3; cdr3_aa: CAIEGDRGRTEAFF; cdr3_nt: TGTGCCATCGAAGGGGACAGGGGAAGAACTGAAGCTTTCTTT
d_call: -; clone_size: -; j_call: TRBJ2-1; v_call: TRBV14; cdr3_aa: CASSQGGLLNEQFF; cdr3_nt: TGTGCCAGCAGCCAAGGGGGCCTTCTTAATGAGCAGTTCTTC